This T cell receptor beta chain was found in a study of blood T cell repertoires in COVID-19. Study context: Some COVID-19 samples were acute and others convalescent; all came from the United States, Italy and Spain.

In the source study's methods: Amplification of reference gene primers provided the estimated nucleated cell counts. The data were produced by immunoSEQ multiplex PCR, yet TCRdb's version contains in-frame clones alone and is incomplete. The V and J calls and the clone size are those of that table, but D and trimming were determined from the DNA. The sample comprises 30,000 to 45,000 clones, 65% to 85% of which are singletons, and roughly 10% rests with the top ten. The specimen sequenced was peripheral blood. This receptor was identified in a man aged 60-69 years in a cohort sampled during active COVID-19.

The CDR3 is CASSNSPYEQYF. The DNA for the CDR3 is TGTGCCAGTAGTAACTCTCCCTACGAGCAGTACTTC. This chain uses TRBV19 with TRBJ2-7; D gene uncertain. CDR1 is LNHDA and CDR2 is SQIVND in the germline V gene (reference sequence). The CDR3 length is 12 residues. V gave up 4 bases and J gave up 2 bases, with 6 bases separating them.